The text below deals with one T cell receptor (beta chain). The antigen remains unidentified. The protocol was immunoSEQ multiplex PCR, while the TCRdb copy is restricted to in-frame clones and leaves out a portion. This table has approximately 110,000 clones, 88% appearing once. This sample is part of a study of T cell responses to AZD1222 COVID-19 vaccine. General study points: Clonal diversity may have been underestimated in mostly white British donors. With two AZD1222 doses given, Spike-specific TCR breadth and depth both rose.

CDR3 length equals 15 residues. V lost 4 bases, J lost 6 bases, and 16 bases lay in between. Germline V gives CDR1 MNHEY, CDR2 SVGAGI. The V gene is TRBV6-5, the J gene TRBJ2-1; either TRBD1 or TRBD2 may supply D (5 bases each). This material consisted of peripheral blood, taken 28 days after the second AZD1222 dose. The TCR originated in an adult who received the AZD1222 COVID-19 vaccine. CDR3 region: CASSLEMGVSNEQFF. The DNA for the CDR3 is TGTGCCAGCAGTTTGGAGATGGGGGTGTCCAATGAGCAGTTCTTC.